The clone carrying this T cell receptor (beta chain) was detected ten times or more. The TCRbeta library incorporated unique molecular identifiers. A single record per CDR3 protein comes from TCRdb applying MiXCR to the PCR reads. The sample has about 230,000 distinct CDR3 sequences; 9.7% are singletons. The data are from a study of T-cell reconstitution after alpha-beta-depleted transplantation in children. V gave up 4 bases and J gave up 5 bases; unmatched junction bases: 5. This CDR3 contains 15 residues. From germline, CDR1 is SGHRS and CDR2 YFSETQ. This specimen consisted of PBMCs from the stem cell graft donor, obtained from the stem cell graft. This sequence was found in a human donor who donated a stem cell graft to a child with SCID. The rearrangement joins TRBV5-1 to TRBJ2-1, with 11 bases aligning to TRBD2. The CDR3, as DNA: TGCGCCAGCAGCGCCGCTAGCGGGGGGAACAATGAGCAGTTCTTC. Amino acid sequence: CASSAASGGNNEQFF.